The text below deals with one T cell receptor (beta chain). This entry belongs to a study of OX40 agonist ivuxolimab in advanced cancers. About the study: Intravenous ivuxolimab was administered to patients every 2 weeks at 0.01 to 10 mg/kg.

The protocol was immunoSEQ multiplex PCR, while the TCRdb copy is restricted to in-frame clones and leaves out a portion. This repertoire shows around 29,000 clones, approximately 84% found once; its top ten account for 28%. Autoimmune disease history or systemic immunosuppression meant exclusion. Unmatched junction bases numbered 13, after V lost 11 bases and J lost 4 bases. Germline V gives CDR1 LNHDA, CDR2 SQIVND (reference sequence). The CDR3 loop spans 15 amino acids. The source was CD4+ or CD8+ T cells sorted from blood, collected in a trial of the OX40 agonist ivuxolimab. This clonotype was obtained from an adult with an advanced solid tumor such as melanoma, head and neck, liver or kidney cancer. This chain uses TRBV19 with TRBJ2-3; TRBD1 matches at 9 bases. CDR3 region: CASSRGQGSADTQYF. In DNA, the CDR3 is TGTGCCTCAAGTAGGGGACAGGGAAGTGCAGATACGCAGTATTTT.